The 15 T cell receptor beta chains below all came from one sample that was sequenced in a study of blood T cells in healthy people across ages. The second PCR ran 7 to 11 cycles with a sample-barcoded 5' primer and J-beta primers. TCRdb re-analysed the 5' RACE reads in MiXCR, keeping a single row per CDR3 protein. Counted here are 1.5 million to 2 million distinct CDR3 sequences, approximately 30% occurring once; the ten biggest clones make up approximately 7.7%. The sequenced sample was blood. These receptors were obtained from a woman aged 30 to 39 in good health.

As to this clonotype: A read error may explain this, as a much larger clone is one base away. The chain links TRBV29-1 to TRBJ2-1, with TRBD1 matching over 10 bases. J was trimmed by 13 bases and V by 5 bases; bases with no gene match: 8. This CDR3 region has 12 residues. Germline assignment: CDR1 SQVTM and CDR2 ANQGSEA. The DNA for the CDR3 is TGCAGCGTTTGGACAGGGGGGGTGACCCAGTTCTTC. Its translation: CSVWTGGVTQFF.

The chain's CDR3 is CASSQFSLQSGGTGELFF. CDR3 nucleotide sequence: TGCGCCAGCAGCCAATTCAGTCTTCAGTCGGGTGGGACCGGGGAGCTGTTTTTT. The chain links TRBV4-1 to TRBJ2-2; unclear D gene. Deletions cut 2 bases from V and 5 bases from J, with 21 bases between. This CDR3 region has 18 residues. The V gene's germline CDR1 is MGHRA and CDR2 YSYEKL.

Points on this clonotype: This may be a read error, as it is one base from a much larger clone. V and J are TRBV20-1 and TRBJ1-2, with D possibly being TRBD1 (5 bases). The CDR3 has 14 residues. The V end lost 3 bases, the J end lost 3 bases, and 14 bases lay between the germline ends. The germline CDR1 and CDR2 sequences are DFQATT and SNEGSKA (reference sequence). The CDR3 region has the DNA TGCAGTGCTAGGCACGTCGGGGCAGACTATGGCTACACCTTC. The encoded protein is CSARHVGADYGYTF.

CDR3 amino acids: CASHTGNEQYF. Here the CDR3 DNA reads TGTGCCAGCCACACAGGGAACGAGCAGTACTTC. This chain connects TRBV7-9 to TRBJ2-7; TRBD1 might be the D (6 bases). There are 11 residues in the CDR3. V gave up 8 bases and J gave up 5 bases, with 10 bases separating them. Germline V lookup: CDR1 SEHNR, CDR2 FQNEAQ (reference sequence).

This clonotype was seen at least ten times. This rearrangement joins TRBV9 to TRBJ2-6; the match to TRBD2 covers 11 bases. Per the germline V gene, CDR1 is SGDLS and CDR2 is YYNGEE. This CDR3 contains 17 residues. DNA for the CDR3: TGTGCGACAGCCCGACTAGCGGGAAGCTCTGGGGCCAACGTCCTGACTTTC. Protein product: CATARLAGSSGANVLTF.

In DNA, the CDR3 is TGCGCCAGCAGCCCAAGGACCGGGACAGGGAATGAAAAACTGTTTTTT. Residues: CASSPRTGTGNEKLFF. The chain joins TRBV5-1 to TRBJ1-4, with TRBD1 identical over 9 bases. This CDR3 contains 16 residues. V gave up 4 bases and J gave up 5 bases; unmatched junction bases: 9. CDR1 and CDR2 from the germline V gene are SGHRS and YFSETQ.

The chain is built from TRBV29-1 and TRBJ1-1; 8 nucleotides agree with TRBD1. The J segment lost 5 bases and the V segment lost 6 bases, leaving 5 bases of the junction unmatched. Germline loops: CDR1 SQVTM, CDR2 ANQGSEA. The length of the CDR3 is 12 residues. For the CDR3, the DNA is TGCAGCGTAGCACAGGGGGAGACTGAAGCTTTCTTT. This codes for CSVAQGETEAFF.

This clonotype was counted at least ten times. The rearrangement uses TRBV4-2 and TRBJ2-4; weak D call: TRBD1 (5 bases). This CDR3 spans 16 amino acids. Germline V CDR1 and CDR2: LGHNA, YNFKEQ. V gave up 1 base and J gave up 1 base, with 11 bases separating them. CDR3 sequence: CASSQGPGLAKNIQYF. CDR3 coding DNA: TGTGCCAGCAGCCAAGGCCCAGGGCTCGCCAAAAACATTCAGTACTTC.

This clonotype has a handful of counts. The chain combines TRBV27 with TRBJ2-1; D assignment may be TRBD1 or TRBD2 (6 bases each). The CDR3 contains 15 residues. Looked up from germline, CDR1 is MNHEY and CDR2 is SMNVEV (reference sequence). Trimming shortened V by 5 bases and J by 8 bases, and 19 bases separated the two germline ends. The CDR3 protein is CASSILGGRAYEQFF. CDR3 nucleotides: TGTGCCAGCAGTATCTTAGGGGGGCGGGCCTATGAGCAGTTCTTC.

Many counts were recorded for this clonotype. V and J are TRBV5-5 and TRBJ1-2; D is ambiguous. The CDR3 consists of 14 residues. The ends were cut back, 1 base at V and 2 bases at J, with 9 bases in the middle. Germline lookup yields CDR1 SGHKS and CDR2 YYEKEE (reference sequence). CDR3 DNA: TGTGCCAGCAGCTTGCGAGCTGGGAACTATGGCTACACCTTC. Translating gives CASSLRAGNYGYTF.

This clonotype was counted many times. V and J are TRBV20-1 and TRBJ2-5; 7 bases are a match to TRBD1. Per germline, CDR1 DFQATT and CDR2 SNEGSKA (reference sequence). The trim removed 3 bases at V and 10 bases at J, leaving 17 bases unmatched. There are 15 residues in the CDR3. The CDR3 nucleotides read TGCAGTGCTAGCGATATAAGGACAGGCATGAGAGACCAGTACTTC. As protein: CSASDIRTGMRDQYF.

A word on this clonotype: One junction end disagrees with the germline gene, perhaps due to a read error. CDR3 DNA sequence: TGCGCCAGTAGCTTAGGACCAACAGGGGCCTACGAGCAGTACTTC. It is translated as CASSLGPTGAYEQYF. The V call is TRBV5-1, the J call TRBJ2-4, with 7 bases aligning to TRBD1. The J call may be in error: the DNA end matches TRBJ2-7 better. The CDR3 runs 15 residues. Per germline, CDR1 SGHRS and CDR2 YFSETQ.

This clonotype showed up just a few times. The CDR3 sequence: CASSLNRGAGANVLTF. The CDR3, as DNA: TGTGCCAGCAGTTTAAACAGGGGAGCTGGGGCCAACGTCCTGACTTTC. V gene TRBV5-6 combines with J gene TRBJ2-6, with 7 bases aligning to TRBD1. The CDR3 loop spans 16 amino acids. CDR1 and CDR2 from the germline V gene are SGHDT and YYEEEE. Trimming at V came to 5 bases and at J to 2 bases, leaving 7 bases not matched to a gene.

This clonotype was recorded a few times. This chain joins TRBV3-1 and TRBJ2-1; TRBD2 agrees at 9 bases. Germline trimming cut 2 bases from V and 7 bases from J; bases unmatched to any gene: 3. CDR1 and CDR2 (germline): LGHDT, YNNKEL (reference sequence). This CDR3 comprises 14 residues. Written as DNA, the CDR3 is TGTGCCAGCAGCCAACTAGCGGGGAAGAATGAGCAGTTCTTC. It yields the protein CASSQLAGKNEQFF.

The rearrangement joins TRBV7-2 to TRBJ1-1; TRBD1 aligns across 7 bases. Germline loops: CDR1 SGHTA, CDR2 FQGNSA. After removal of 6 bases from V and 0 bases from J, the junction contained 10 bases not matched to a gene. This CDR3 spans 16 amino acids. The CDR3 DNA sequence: TGTGCCAGCAGACTAACAGACAGGGCCCTGAACACTGAAGCTTTCTTT. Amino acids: CASRLTDRALNTEAFF.